These 14 T cell receptor beta chains were sequenced from one sample in a study of radiation and T cells in renal cell carcinoma. Clones were read by immunoSEQ multiplex PCR, and TCRdb kept only the in-frame ones, dropping some. The sample yields fewer than 200,000 clones, around 89% seen once. Time point: blood 4 weeks post-SBRT, at nephrectomy. The treatment denotes: 15 Gy SBRT to primary tumor, nephrectomy 4 weeks later. The sequencing used blood, collected from a patient whose treatment included radiotherapy and nephrectomy. These receptors all stem from a woman aged 45-65 years with renal cell carcinoma.

V and J are TRBV13 and TRBJ1-4; possibly TRBD1 for D (5 bases). V was clipped by 6 bases and J by 1 base, with 21 bases between them. CDR1 PRHDT and CDR2 FYEKMQ come from the germline V gene (reference sequence). The CDR3 runs to 18 residues. The CDR3 DNA reads TGTGCCAGCAGTTCCAAACGACAGATAGAACGAACTAATGAAAAACTGTTTTTT. It specifies CASSSKRQIERTNEKLFF.

This chain joins TRBV5-1 and TRBJ2-6; 7 bases line up with TRBD1. Looked up from germline, CDR1 is SGHRS and CDR2 is YFSETQ. CDR3 length: 18 amino acids. Losses at the gene ends were 0 bases for V and 0 bases for J; bases not matched to a gene: 6. The CDR3 DNA follows: TGCGCCAGCAGCTTGGGACAGGGCCGTCTCTCTGGGGCCAACGTCCTGACTTTC. It specifies CASSLGQGRLSGANVLTF.

The CDR3 sequence is CASSKLVLGEQFF. The CDR3 DNA reads TGTGCCAGCAGCAAGTTGGTTCTCGGTGAGCAGTTCTTC. The rearrangement joins TRBV5-6 to TRBJ2-1; no clear D gene. The CDR3 extends over 13 amino acids. The germline V gene has CDR1 SGHDT and CDR2 YYEEEE. The germline V and J ends were trimmed by 4 bases and 9 bases, with 14 bases remaining between them.

The rearrangement uses TRBV6-5 and TRBJ2-2, with D maybe TRBD2 (5 bases). CDR1 and CDR2 (germline): MNHEY, SVGAGI. V lost 4 bases and J 6 bases, leaving 18 bases between the germline ends. There are 16 residues in the CDR3. The CDR3 is CASSSTPSGRSGELFF. The CDR3 bases are TGTGCCAGCAGTTCCACTCCCTCGGGAAGGTCCGGGGAGCTGTTTTTT.

The chain is built from TRBV6-6 and TRBJ1-5; unclear D gene. The CDR3 runs 14 residues. Trimming removed 4 bases at V and 3 bases at J, with 10 bases between. Germline loops: CDR1 MNHNY, CDR2 SVGAGI (reference sequence). The CDR3 sequence: CASSLQRDNQPQHF. CDR3 sequence (DNA): TGTGCCAGCAGTTTACAACGGGACAATCAGCCCCAGCATTTT.

The table lists this clone with a few counts. CDR3 loop: CASSERLGGQGIYYEQYF. The CDR3 DNA reads TGTGCCAGCAGTGAAAGGCTTGGCGGACAGGGCATATACTACGAGCAGTACTTC. The rearrangement joins TRBV6-1 to TRBJ2-7, with 8 bases lining up with TRBD1. Trimming at V came to 2 bases and at J to 3 bases, leaving 15 bases not matched to a gene. This CDR3 is built from 18 residues. Germline V lookup: CDR1 MNHNS, CDR2 SASEGT.

The CDR3 region has the DNA TGTGCCAGCAGGGGACAGGGGGCATACGAGCAGTACTTC. This gives the protein CASRGQGAYEQYF. The chain has TRBV28 and TRBJ2-7; 12 bases agree with TRBD1. Germline CDR1 MDHEN, CDR2 SYDVKM. CDR3 size: 13 residues. J was trimmed by 4 bases and V by 6 bases; bases with no gene match: 1.

The genes are TRBV19 and TRBJ1-5; 9 bases are shared with TRBD1. V dropped 6 bases and J dropped 5; count of bases not matched to a gene: 8. This CDR3 contains 15 residues. Germline-derived CDR1 and CDR2 are LNHDA and SQIVND (reference sequence). The CDR3 DNA sequence: TGTGCCAGTAGGAACCCCGGGACAGGGTATCAGCCCCAGCATTTT. Its translation is CASRNPGTGYQPQHF.

The V call is TRBV19, the J call TRBJ2-1; perhaps TRBD2 as D (6 bases). Germline CDR1 LNHDA, CDR2 SQIVND (reference sequence). The CDR3 contains 11 residues. The V end was cut by 9 bases, the J end by 7 bases, with 10 bases between. CDR3 nucleotides: TGTGCCAGCCACGGAGGGAATGAGCAGTTCTTC. Translated, it gives CASHGGNEQFF.

The V gene is TRBV5-8, the J gene TRBJ2-7; D may be TRBD1 (6 bases). Looked up from germline, CDR1 is SGHTS and CDR2 is YDEGEE. This CDR3 comprises 13 residues. Trimming removed 4 bases from V and 7 bases from J, with 15 bases in between. Written as DNA, the CDR3 is TGTGCCAGCAGCGGGTGGACAGACGGAGAGCAGTACTTC. It codes for CASSGWTDGEQYF.

The genes are TRBV21-1 and TRBJ2-7; the table's TRBD2 call for D was not verified on the DNA. TRBV21-1 counts as a pseudogene. This CDR3 has 16 residues. The CDR3 DNA sequence: TGTGCCAGCAGCCCCCGAGCGGGGGGTCTAACCTACGAGCAGTACTTC. As protein: CASSPRAGGLTYEQYF.

The J gene is TRBJ2-2, the V gene TRBV7-6, with TRBD2 identical over 8 bases. V trimming: 5 bases; J trimming: 4 bases; junction bases outside the gene matches: 9. This CDR3 comprises 16 residues. Per the germline V gene, CDR1 is SGHVS and CDR2 is FNYEAQ. The CDR3, as DNA: TGTGCCAGCAGCACCCGTGGGACTAGTGGCACCGGGGAGCTGTTTTTT. Translating it yields CASSTRGTSGTGELFF. The whole variable domain, remainder taken from reference TRBV7-6 and TRBJ2-2, is GAGVSQSPRYKVTKRGQDVALRCDPISGHVSLYWYRQALGQGPEFLTYFNYEAQQDKSGLPNDRFSAERPEGSISTLTIQRTEQRDSAMYRCASSTRGTSGTGELFFGEGSRLTVL.

The chain carries TRBV6-5 and TRBJ1-1; D is uncertain. The V end lost 4 bases, the J end lost 1 base, and 10 bases lay between the germline ends. The CDR3 extends over 14 amino acids. The germline V gene has CDR1 MNHEY and CDR2 SVGAGI. The CDR3 coding sequence is TGTGCCAGCAGTTTAAAAGAGTCGAACACTGAAGCTTTCTTT. It codes for CASSLKESNTEAFF.

The CDR3 DNA sequence: TGTGCCAGCAGCTTAGGGGGCCGGGGCTACACCTTC. Residues: CASSLGGRGYTF. The J gene is TRBJ1-2, the V gene TRBV7-8; a weak D match, TRBD1 (5 bases). Germline CDR1 is SGHVS and CDR2 is FQNEAQ. There are 12 residues in the CDR3. Between the trimmed V and J ends, which lost 1 base and 8 bases, there was a span of 8 bases.